Each of the 11 T cell receptor beta chains below was sequenced from the same sample in a study of graft-versus-host responses after intestinal transplantation listed by TCRdb under 2021. The library relied on the immunoSEQ multiplex PCR assay. TCRdb stores this immuneACCESS table with in-frame sequences only. Part of the clones is absent; in the studies checked, under half of the shortfall reflects unresolved V genes, and no reason is known for the rest. The sample has about 98,000 clones on record, around 88% of them singletons. Over 1.1% of the sample is held by the ten biggest clonotypes. The source was PBMCs, collected 255 days after intestinal transplant. All receptors come from a human patient who received an intestinal transplant, so some T cells may come from the graft donor.

The CDR3 spells CASSLTSTEAFF. CDR3 DNA: TGTGCCAGCAGCTTAACCAGCACTGAAGCTTTCTTT. The V call is TRBV7-9, the J call TRBJ1-1; D gene uncertain. V was cut by 2 bases and J by 4 bases, with 5 bases left in between. This CDR3 contains 12 residues. Germline CDR1 and CDR2: SEHNR and FQNEAQ (reference sequence).

V and J are TRBV9 and TRBJ2-3; D gene ambiguous. Germline V gene sequence: CDR1 SGDLS, CDR2 YYNGEE. Trimming took off 4 bases at V and 4 bases at J, with 16 bases between the two ends. The CDR3 runs 15 residues. In DNA, the CDR3 is TGTGCCAGCAGCCCGATTACCCCGAGTGCAGATACGCAGTATTTT. Translation: CASSPITPSADTQYF.

This clone showed up just a few times. The CDR3 region has the DNA TGTGCCAGCAGCCAAGTGGGGGTTAGTTCACCCCTCCACTTT. Translating gives CASSQVGVSSPLHF. The chain combines TRBV14 with TRBJ1-6; the D gene is possibly TRBD1 (5 bases). Trimming cost V 1 base and J 9 bases, with 10 bases left between them. The CDR3 runs to 14 residues. Germline V gene lookup returns CDR1 SGHDN and CDR2 FVKESK. The full variable domain, rest sourced from reference TRBV14 and TRBJ1-6, is EAGVTQFPSHSVIEKGQTVTLRCDPISGHDNLYWYRRVMGKEIKFLLHFVKESKQDESGMPNNRFLAERTGGTYSTLKVQPAELEDSGVYFCASSQVGVSSPLHFGNGTRLTVT.

V and J are TRBV7-3 and TRBJ2-1, with TRBD2 matching 11 bases. The CDR3 contains 18 residues. Germline CDR1 is SGHTA and CDR2 is FQGTGA. Trimming at V came to 6 bases and at J to 2 bases, leaving 12 bases not matched to a gene. The CDR3 DNA follows: TGTGCCAGCAGTCCTAGGGGTAGCGGGAGGGCAGCCTACAATGAGCAGTTCTTC. It yields the protein CASSPRGSGRAAYNEQFF.

The chain recombines TRBV13 with TRBJ2-1; maybe TRBD2 (6 bases). The germline CDR1 and CDR2 sequences are PRHDT and FYEKMQ (reference sequence). The CDR3 has 14 amino acids. The V and J ends lost 8 bases and 7 bases respectively, with 18 bases between them. CDR3 sequence: CASPPRLGSNEQFF. The CDR3 nucleotides are TGTGCCAGCCCCCCCAGACTAGGGTCTAATGAGCAGTTCTTC.

CDR3 nucleotides: TGTGCCTGGAGTGTAGGAGGGACCCTTAGTGAAAAACTGTTTTTT. Amino acids: CAWSVGGTLSEKLFF. The chain uses TRBV30 and TRBJ1-4; D might be TRBD1 (5 bases). V gave up 0 bases and J gave up 7 bases, with 15 bases separating them. This CDR3 has 15 amino acids. In germline, CDR1 is GTSNPN, CDR2 SVGIG (reference sequence).

The chain employs TRBV27 and TRBJ1-1; 7 bases align to TRBD1. The CDR3 has 14 residues. J lost 5 bases, V lost 2 bases, and 5 bases had no gene match. Germline assignment: CDR1 MNHEY and CDR2 SMNVEV (reference sequence). The CDR3 protein is CASSLRQGGTEAFF. As DNA, the CDR3 is TGTGCCAGCAGTTTAAGGCAGGGGGGGACTGAAGCTTTCTTT.

This rearrangement joins TRBV28 to TRBJ1-2; TRBD1 is a possible D gene (5 bases). Germline loops: CDR1 MDHEN, CDR2 SYDVKM. V was clipped by 6 bases and J by 3 bases, with 14 bases between them. The CDR3 runs 14 residues. The DNA of the CDR3 is TGTGCCAGCAGCCAGGGAAGCGGCGACTATGGCTACACCTTC. Protein sequence: CASSQGSGDYGYTF.

This clone was found once. This rearrangement joins TRBV11-2 to TRBJ2-7; 7 nucleotides line up with TRBD1. There are 13 residues in the CDR3. The J segment lost 4 bases and the V segment lost 5 bases, leaving 5 bases of the junction unmatched. Germline values: CDR1 SGHAT, CDR2 FQNNGV. The CDR3 here is CASSPGTAYEQYV. CDR3 nucleotides: TGTGCCAGCAGCCCAGGGACAGCTTACGAGCAGTACGTC.

The chain uses TRBV7-9 and TRBJ1-5; D unresolved. Germline V gene lookup returns CDR1 SEHNR and CDR2 FQNEAQ (reference sequence). Trimming cost V 6 bases and J 3 bases, with 12 bases left between them. The CDR3 consists of 14 residues. CDR3 sequence reads: CASSSAGTNQPQHF. Here the CDR3 DNA reads TGTGCCAGCAGTAGCGCGGGAACCAATCAGCCCCAGCATTTT.

V usage is TRBV6-1 and J usage is TRBJ2-1; no clear D. Trimming pared 3 bases from V and 9 bases from J, leaving 3 bases between. CDR1 and CDR2 (germline): MNHNS, SASEGT. The CDR3 spans 10 residues. DNA for the CDR3: TGTGCCAGCAGTGAGTTTGAGCAGTTCTTC. This sequence encodes CASSEFEQFF.